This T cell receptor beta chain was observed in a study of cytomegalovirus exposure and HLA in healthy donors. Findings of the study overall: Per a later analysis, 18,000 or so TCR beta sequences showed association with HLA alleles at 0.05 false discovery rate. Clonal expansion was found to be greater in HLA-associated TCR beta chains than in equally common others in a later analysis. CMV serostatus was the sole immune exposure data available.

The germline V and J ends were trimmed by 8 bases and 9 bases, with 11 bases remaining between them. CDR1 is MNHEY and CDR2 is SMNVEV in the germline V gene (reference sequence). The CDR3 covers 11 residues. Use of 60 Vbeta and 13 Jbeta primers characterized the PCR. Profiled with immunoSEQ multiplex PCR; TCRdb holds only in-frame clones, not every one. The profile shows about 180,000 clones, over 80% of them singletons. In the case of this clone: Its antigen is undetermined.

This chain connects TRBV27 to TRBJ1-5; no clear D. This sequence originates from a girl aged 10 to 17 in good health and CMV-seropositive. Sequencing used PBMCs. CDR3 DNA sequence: TGTGCCAGCGGCCCTGGAGGGCCCCAGCATTTT. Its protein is CASGPGGPQHF.